The present T cell receptor beta chain was sequenced within a study of T-cell memory formation after mild COVID-19. At the level of the study: Clustering of TCRs was largely donor specific. Points from the study as a whole: Clones that got smaller from day 15 to 85 had even CD4/CD8, while clones growing later tipped toward CD4+.

Germline-derived CDR1 and CDR2 are MNHNY and SVGAGI (reference sequence). The CDR3 has 15 amino acids. V was pared by 6 bases and J by 4 bases, with 18 bases between. TCRdb recomputed calls from the 5' RACE reads with MiXCR, one row per CDR3 protein. The data show around 220,000 distinct CDR3 sequences, about a sixth seen once. This clonotype was detected many times. Its antigen is unknown. This clonotype originated in a man aged 18 to 29 who had mild COVID-19 (a few samples of this study predate the infection). Cell type and time point are not known. V gene TRBV6-6 combines with J gene TRBJ1-1; unclear D gene. Sequencing input: PBMCs or a T cell subset sorted from them (not recorded which). For the CDR3, the DNA is TGTGCCAGCAGAACCGGACGGGAAGTTGGCACTGAAGCTTTCTTT. The encoded protein is CASRTGREVGTEAFF.